A single sample is the source of the 27 T cell receptor beta chains below, sequenced in a study of shared clonotypes between healthy human individuals. Here immunoSEQ multiplex PCR was the method, and the copy in TCRdb shows in-frame clones only, minus some. Counted here are a few million clones, nearly 97% occurring once; the ten biggest clones make up about 0.13%. Sequenced material: naive CD4+ T cells sorted from blood. As to subset: CD45RA+ positively selected. The receptors shown here come from a man aged 18-30 years in good health.

This sequence joins TRBV15 and TRBJ2-3; D is unresolved. Germline V gives CDR1 LNHNV, CDR2 YYDKDF (reference sequence). The CDR3 spans 13 residues. The V gene lost 3 bases and the J gene lost 0 bases, with 4 bases spanning the gap. CDR3 protein: CATSRASTDTQYF. CDR3 DNA: TGTGCCACCAGCAGGGCTAGCACAGATACGCAGTATTTT.

The V and J genes are TRBV28 and TRBJ1-5; D is perhaps TRBD1 (6 bases). The ends were cut back, 4 bases at V and 7 bases at J, with 26 bases in the middle. Looked up from germline, CDR1 is MDHEN and CDR2 is SYDVKM. This CDR3 has 18 residues. The CDR3 here is CASSSTGTQIGAGQPQHF. CDR3 coding DNA: TGTGCCAGCAGTTCCACCGGGACACAAATCGGCGCAGGGCAGCCCCAGCATTTT.

The CDR3 DNA sequence: TGTGCCAGCAGCGTAGGAGGGACCGCCTACGAGCAGTACTTC. Its protein is CASSVGGTAYEQYF. This chain connects TRBV9 to TRBJ2-7; either TRBD1 or TRBD2 may fit D (5 bases each). The germline gives CDR1 SGDLS, CDR2 YYNGEE. The V and J ends lost 0 bases and 2 bases respectively, with 9 bases between them. CDR3 size: 14 residues.

The chain carries TRBV6-6 and TRBJ1-5; D gene ambiguous. V lost 0 bases and J lost 7, with 10 bases in between. Germline V lookup: CDR1 MNHNY, CDR2 SVGAGI (reference sequence). CDR3 length: 14 residues. CDR3 nucleotides: TGTGCCAGCAGTTACTCGAACACAGTGCAGCCCCAGCATTTT. Its protein product is CASSYSNTVQPQHF.

The chain recombines TRBV5-1 with TRBJ2-7, with 12 bases aligning to TRBD1. CDR1 is SGHRS and CDR2 is YFSETQ in the germline V gene. With 2 bases clipped from V and 6 bases from J, the junction kept 9 bases outside the gene matches. The CDR3 loop spans 16 amino acids. CDR3 coding DNA: TGCGCCAGCAGCTTCCCTTCCGGGACAGGGGGCGCCGAGCAGTACTTC. Residues: CASSFPSGTGGAEQYF.

The CDR3 spells CASRPGRSLGNQPQHF. The CDR3 DNA sequence: TGTGCCAGCAGGCCGGGGAGGAGCCTTGGCAATCAGCCCCAGCATTTT. This chain joins TRBV2 and TRBJ1-5; D uncertain. CDR1 is SNHLY, CDR2 FYNNEI, per germline. Trimming cost V 6 bases and J 2 bases, with 17 bases left between them. The CDR3 spans 16 residues.

Notes on this clone: This sample also contains other DNA sequences that code for the same CDR3. The J gene is TRBJ2-7, the V gene TRBV11-2, with D possibly matching TRBD2 (5 bases). Trimming left V 5 bases short and J 3 bases short, with 5 bases between. Germline CDR1 reads SGHAT; CDR2 reads FQNNGV. CDR3 length equals 11 residues. CDR3 protein: CASSGSYEQYF. CDR3 sequence (DNA): TGTGCCAGCAGCGGGAGCTACGAGCAGTACTTC.

This chain links TRBV28 with TRBJ2-5; 8 bases map to TRBD1. The trim removed 4 bases at V and 4 bases at J, leaving 2 bases unmatched. This CDR3 has 13 residues. The germline V gene encodes CDR1 MDHEN and CDR2 SYDVKM. The CDR3 DNA reads as TGTGCCAGCAGTTCAGGGACAGGAGAGACCCAGTACTTC. This codes for CASSSGTGETQYF.

Only a few counts were recorded for this clone. The CDR3 spells CASSLSGSYGYTF. CDR3 coding DNA: TGTGCCAGCAGTTTAAGCGGGTCCTATGGCTACACCTTC. The chain links TRBV27 to TRBJ1-2; no firm D call. The CDR3 runs 13 residues. Germline-derived CDR1 and CDR2 are MNHEY and SMNVEV (reference sequence). V lost 2 bases and J lost 4, with 8 bases in between.

The J gene is TRBJ2-3, the V gene TRBV11-2, with D unclear. The CDR3 length is 12 residues. V lost 0 bases to trimming and J lost 4 bases, with 2 bases between them. CDR1 is SGHAT and CDR2 is FQNNGV in the germline V gene. CDR3 region: CASSLDADTQYF. The DNA of the CDR3 is TGTGCCAGCAGCTTAGATGCAGATACGCAGTATTTT. The full variable domain, completed using reference TRBV11-2 and TRBJ2-3, is EAGVAQSPRYKIIEKRQSVAFWCNPISGHATLYWYQQILGQGPKLLIQFQNNGVVDDSQLPKDRFSAERLKGVDSTLKIQPAKLEDSAVYLCASSLDADTQYFGPGTRLTVL.

CDR3: CTSSQGRAAACETQYF. The CDR3 DNA follows: TGCACCAGCAGCCAAGGTAGAGCGGCCGCGTGTGAGACCCAGTACTTC. J is TRBJ2-5 and V is TRBV1; no DNA check was done on the table's D call, TRBD2. TRBV1 is a pseudogene locus. The CDR3 length is 16 residues.

This chain connects TRBV6-1 to TRBJ2-6, with D perhaps given as TRBD1 or TRBD2 (5 bases each). Germline CDR1 MNHNS, CDR2 SASEGT. The V gene lost 10 bases and the J gene lost 4 bases, with 11 bases spanning the gap. This CDR3 spans 13 amino acids. The CDR3 DNA follows: TGTGCCACCGACAGCGGAGGGGCCAACGTCCTGACTTTC. Its protein is CATDSGGANVLTF.

In the case of this clone: This sample includes further DNA sequences coding for the same CDR3. This chain connects TRBV18 to TRBJ1-2; 12 nucleotides align to TRBD1. J lost 7 bases, V lost 2 bases, and 2 bases had no gene match. Germline V gives CDR1 KGHSH, CDR2 LQKENI. This CDR3 region has 14 residues. The CDR3, as DNA: TGTGCCAGCTCACCAGGGACAGGGGGCCTTGGCTACACCTTC. This codes for CASSPGTGGLGYTF.

V is TRBV27 and J is TRBJ2-5; D is perhaps TRBD2 (6 bases). Germline-derived CDR1 and CDR2 are MNHEY and SMNVEV (reference sequence). The CDR3 is 15 residues long. V was trimmed by 1 base and J by 1 base, leaving 10 bases between them. CDR3 in DNA: TGTGCCAGCAGTTTATATGATAGCGGCCAAGAGACCCAGTACTTC. Translation: CASSLYDSGQETQYF.

V usage is TRBV15 and J usage is TRBJ1-1; the D gene is possibly TRBD1 (6 bases). This CDR3 has 16 residues. V was shortened by 5 bases and J by 1 base, with 17 bases between the two germline ends. CDR1 is LNHNV, CDR2 YYDKDF, per germline (reference sequence). In DNA form, the CDR3 reads TGTGCCACCAGCCCCCGAGGGCAGGGGAGGAACACTGAAGCTTTCTTT. Protein product: CATSPRGQGRNTEAFF.

In DNA, the CDR3 is TGCGCCAGCAGTGACGGGCCCTATGGGACTAGCGGGAGGCTTGGTGAGCAGTTCTTC. Translated: CASSDGPYGTSGRLGEQFF. J is TRBJ2-1 and V is TRBV10-1, with TRBD2 identical over 15 bases. Germline-derived CDR1 and CDR2 are WNHNN and SYGVQD (reference sequence). Trimming removed 3 bases from V and 9 bases from J; junction bases left unmatched: 15. The length of the CDR3 is 19 residues.

The rearrangement links TRBV6-4 to TRBJ2-1, with a possible D match to TRBD1 (5 bases). V dropped 6 bases and J dropped 2 bases, with 14 bases sitting between them. There are 15 residues in the CDR3. Germline V gives CDR1 MRHNA, CDR2 SNTAGT. CDR3 in amino acids: CASRGLRVTYNEQFF. CDR3 nucleotide sequence: TGTGCCAGCAGGGGCCTCAGGGTCACCTACAATGAGCAGTTCTTC.

On this clone: Other DNA sequences from this sample encode an identical CDR3 as well. The chain has TRBV12-5 and TRBJ2-7; 10 bases match TRBD2. Germline lookup yields CDR1 LGHNT and CDR2 FRNRAP. The length of the CDR3 is 14 residues. Germline trimming cut 6 bases from V and 3 bases from J; bases unmatched to any gene: 5. DNA for the CDR3: TGTGCTAGTGGGGCTAGCGGGAGCGGCTACGAGCAGTACTTC. Encoded protein: CASGASGSGYEQYF.

The chain employs TRBV30 and TRBJ1-6; D not certain. The V end was cut by 3 bases, the J end by 5 bases, with 14 bases between. The CDR3 covers 15 residues. In germline, CDR1 is GTSNPN, CDR2 SVGIG (reference sequence). As DNA, the CDR3 is TGTGCCTGGAGCGGAGAGCCACTGGATAATTCACCCCTCCACTTT. Translated: CAWSGEPLDNSPLHF.

This clone is a singleton in its sample. This chain joins TRBV29-1 and TRBJ2-1, with 7 positions matching TRBD2. The germline V gene has CDR1 SQVTM and CDR2 ANQGSEA. The CDR3 is 16 amino acids. V lost 7 bases, J lost 1 base, and 13 bases stayed unmatched. CDR3 sequence: CSARRERDFSYNEQFF. CDR3 nucleotides: TGCAGCGCCCGGCGGGAGCGGGATTTTTCCTACAATGAGCAGTTCTTC.

This clone was counted only a few times. Here the CDR3 reads CASSRRQGSGNTIYF. The DNA of the CDR3 is TGTGCCAGCAGCAGGCGACAGGGGTCGGGAAACACCATATATTTT. The V and J genes are TRBV13 and TRBJ1-3; 8 nucleotides agree with TRBD1. Looked up from germline, CDR1 is PRHDT and CDR2 is FYEKMQ (reference sequence). This CDR3 has 15 residues. V lost 5 bases, J lost 4 bases, and 7 bases stayed unmatched.

Concerning this clone: This sample includes further DNA sequences coding for the same CDR3. The chain is built from TRBV11-2 and TRBJ2-3, with D hard to call. The CDR3 is 11 residues long. V gave up 2 bases and J gave up 6 bases, with 3 bases separating them. Germline CDR1 is SGHAT and CDR2 is FQNNGV. CDR3 residues: CASSLKDTQYF. The CDR3 DNA sequence: TGTGCCAGCAGCTTAAAGGATACGCAGTATTTT. Full variable domain (rest looked up from reference TRBV11-2 and TRBJ2-3): EAGVAQSPRYKIIEKRQSVAFWCNPISGHATLYWYQQILGQGPKLLIQFQNNGVVDDSQLPKDRFSAERLKGVDSTLKIQPAKLEDSAVYLCASSLKDTQYFGPGTRLTVL.

The table lists this clone with a count of one. Other DNA sequences within the sample encode an identical CDR3. The chain combines TRBV6-5 with TRBJ1-5; a possible D gene is TRBD1 (5 bases). The CDR3 contains 14 residues. Germline CDR1 and CDR2: MNHEY and SVGAGI. The V and J ends lost 3 bases and 6 bases respectively, with 12 bases between them. The CDR3 reads CASSYSGVGQPQHF. The CDR3 DNA follows: TGTGCCAGCAGTTATTCGGGGGTAGGTCAGCCCCAGCATTTT.

A word on this clone: The junction does not match germline at one end; this may be a read error. The chain links TRBV13 to TRBJ2-3, with 9 bases identical to TRBD2. Germline CDR1 and CDR2: PRHDT and FYEKMQ (reference sequence). The CDR3 consists of 14 residues. CDR3 residues: CASTLAGGTDTQYF. The DNA for the CDR3 is TGTGCCAGCACCTTAGCGGGGGGCACAGATACGCAGTATTTT. The whole variable domain, remainder taken from reference TRBV13 and TRBJ2-3, is AAGVIQSPRHLIKEKRETATLKCYPIPRHDTVYWYQQGPGQDPQFLISFYEKMQSDKGSIPDRFSAQQFSDYHSELNMSSLELGDSALYFCASTLAGGTDTQYFGPGTRLTVL.

The genes are TRBV6-6 and TRBJ1-4, with D possibly matching TRBD1 (5 bases). The CDR3 length is 15 residues. In germline, CDR1 is MNHNY, CDR2 SVGAGI (reference sequence). The V end lost 7 bases, the J end lost 3 bases, and 15 bases lay between the germline ends. DNA for the CDR3: TGTGCCAGCACCGAGGTGGGGGGACCTAATGAAAAACTGTTTTTT. Translation: CASTEVGGPNEKLFF.

The gene calls are TRBV28 and TRBJ1-5; 9 bases are shared with TRBD1. With 3 bases clipped from V and 1 base from J, the junction kept 7 bases outside the gene matches. Per germline, CDR1 MDHEN and CDR2 SYDVKM. The CDR3 contains 17 residues. The CDR3 spells CASSFRTGAFSNQPQHF. CDR3 sequence (DNA): TGTGCCAGCAGTTTCCGGACAGGGGCTTTCAGCAATCAGCCCCAGCATTTT. Full variable domain (remainder filled in from reference TRBV28 and TRBJ1-5): DVKVTQSSRYLVKRTGEKVFLECVQDMDHENMFWYRQDPGLGLRLIYFSYDVKMKEKGDIPEGYSVSREKKERFSLILESASTNQTSMYLCASSFRTGAFSNQPQHFGDGTRLSIL.

The rearrangement links TRBV7-9 to TRBJ1-5, with TRBD1 matching 7 bases. Unmatched junction bases numbered 11, after V lost 5 bases and J lost 13 bases. The length of the CDR3 is 13 residues. Germline V gene data show CDR1 as SEHNR and CDR2 as FQNEAQ (reference sequence). CDR3 sequence: CASSLTGYSSQHF. The CDR3 region has the DNA TGTGCCAGCAGCCTGACAGGGTACAGCTCTCAGCATTTT.